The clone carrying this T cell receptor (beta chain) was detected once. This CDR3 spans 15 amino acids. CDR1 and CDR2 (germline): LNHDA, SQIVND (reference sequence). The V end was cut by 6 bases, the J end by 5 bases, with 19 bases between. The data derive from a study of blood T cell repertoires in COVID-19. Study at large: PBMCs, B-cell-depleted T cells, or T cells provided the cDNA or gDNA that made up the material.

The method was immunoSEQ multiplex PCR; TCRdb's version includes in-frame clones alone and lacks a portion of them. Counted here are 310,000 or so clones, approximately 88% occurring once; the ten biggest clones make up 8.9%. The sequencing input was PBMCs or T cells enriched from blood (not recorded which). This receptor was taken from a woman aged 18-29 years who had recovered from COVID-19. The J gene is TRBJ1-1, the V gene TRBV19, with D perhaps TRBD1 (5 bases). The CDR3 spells CASRTLEGRGTEAFF. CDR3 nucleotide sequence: TGTGCCAGTAGGACCCTAGAGGGGAGGGGTACTGAAGCTTTCTTT.